A selection of T cell receptor beta chains follows, all from one sample in a study of cytomegalovirus exposure and HLA in healthy donors. Profiled with immunoSEQ multiplex PCR; TCRdb holds only in-frame clones, not every one. The sample carries under 150,000 clones, about 70% recorded once. The sequenced sample was PBMCs. The receptors were gathered from a woman in her thirties or forties in good health and CMV-seronegative. CDR3s include the opening cysteine and the closing phenylalanine or tryptophan. D genes are given only for firm matches. Clone size is stated in some rows and not others, as once, few, many or a class when expanded.

d_call j_call clone_size v_call cdr3_nt cdr3_aa
NA TRBJ1-1 few TRBV5-1 TGCGCCAGCAGCCCGGCACAGGGCGAATACACTGAAGCTTTCTTT CASSPAQGEYTEAFF
TRBD1 TRBJ1-2 NA TRBV2 TGTGCCAGCAGATACGACAGGGAGCGGGCTGACTATGGCTACACCTTC CASRYDRERADYGYTF
NA TRBJ1-2 NA TRBV5-1 TGCGCCAGCAGCTTGGCCCTTTCAGGGGCTAACTATGGCTACACCTTC CASSLALSGANYGYTF
NA TRBJ2-2 many TRBV9 TGTGCCAGCAGCACGGGACTTCTTTCAAACACCGGGGAGCTGTTTTTT CASSTGLLSNTGELFF
NA TRBJ2-3 once TRBV7-9 TGTGCCAGCAGCTTAGAGGGGGATACGCAGTATTTT CASSLEGDTQYF
NA TRBJ2-7 few TRBV2 TGTGCCAGCAGCCCCCCACAGGGGGGGACCTACGAGCAGTACTTC CASSPPQGGTYEQYF
NA TRBJ1-3 NA TRBV11-2 TGTGCCAGCAGCTTAGAAACTCCCGCGGTTTTT CASSLETPAVF
NA TRBJ1-1 NA TRBV27 TGTGCCAGCAGCCCTCCGGGACACAGTACAAAGGCGACTGCTTTCTTT CASSPPGHSTKATAFF
TRBD1 TRBJ1-5 NA TRBV27 TGTGCCAGCAGTCTACGGACAGGGAATCAGCCCCAGCATTTT CASSLRTGNQPQHF
NA TRBJ1-6 NA TRBV27 TGTGCCAGCAGGGGGCTAGTACCTAATTCACCCCTCCACTTT CASRGLVPNSPLHF
NA TRBJ1-3 NA TRBV2 TGTGCCACCCCAACAAACAGGGTCTCCTCTGGAAACACCATATATTTT CATPTNRVSSGNTIYF
TRBD1 TRBJ1-5 NA TRBV27 TGTGCCAGCAGCAGTGGGACAGCCCGCAATCAGCCCCAGCATTTT CASSSGTARNQPQHF
NA TRBJ2-4 NA TRBV15 TGTGCCACCAGCAGAGATAAGAGGATTCAGTACTTC CATSRDKRIQYF
NA TRBJ2-2 NA TRBV5-1 TGCGCCAGCAGCTTACAACCGGGAGCGAACACCGGGGAGCTGTTTTTT CASSLQPGANTGELFF
NA TRBJ2-7 NA TRBV5-4 TGTGCCAGCAGCTTGGGGTTTGGGGAGTCTTACGAGCAGTACTTC CASSLGFGESYEQYF
TRBD1 TRBJ1-5 once TRBV14 TGTGCCAGCAGCCAAGATCGTACAGGGGGATGTTCGCCGCCCCAGCATTTT CASSQDRTGGCSPPQHF
TRBD1 TRBJ2-7 NA TRBV5-6 TGTGCCAGCAGCTTAGGACAGGGCTGGACCTACGAGCAGTACTTC CASSLGQGWTYEQYF
TRBD1 TRBJ1-1 NA TRBV6-6 TGTGCCAGCAGTTACTTGCAGGGGGGACCTGAAGCCTTCTTT CASSYLQGGPEAFF
NA TRBJ2-7 NA TRBV19 TGTGCCAGTAAGTCCGAGCAATCCTACGAGCAGTACTTC CASKSEQSYEQYF
TRBD1 TRBJ1-1 NA TRBV27 TGTGCCAGCAGTTGGGGACAGGGTCACACTGAAGCTTTCTTT CASSWGQGHTEAFF
TRBD1 TRBJ1-5 NA TRBV6-1 TGTGCCAGCAGTGACCAGACAGGGGGCGCGAGCAATCAGCCCCAGCATTTT CASSDQTGGASNQPQHF
TRBD1 TRBJ1-2 NA TRBV9 TGTGCCAGCAGGACAGGGAGAGGAGGCTACACCTTC CASRTGRGGYTF
TRBD2 TRBJ2-1 NA TRBV5-4 TGTGCCAGCAGCTTGGCGGGAGGAACAAATGAGCAGTTCTTC CASSLAGGTNEQFF
NA TRBJ1-2 NA TRBV2 TGTGCCAGCAGTGAATTTCAGGGCGCGGACTATGGCTACACCTTC CASSEFQGADYGYTF
TRBD2 TRBJ2-7 NA TRBV2 TGTGCCAGCAGGGTAATAGCGGGAGTAGGCGAGCAGTACTTC CASRVIAGVGEQYF
NA TRBJ2-5 NA TRBV7-9 TGTGCCAGCAGCCTCTCCCCGAGGGAGCCTCAAGAGACCCAGTACTTC CASSLSPREPQETQYF
TRBD1 TRBJ1-4 once TRBV2 TGTGCCAGCACTGGGACAGGGGTAAAACTGTTTTTT CASTGTGVKLFF
NA TRBJ2-7 NA TRBV6-1 TGTGCCAGTAATCGTTTGGACACCAACTACGAGCAGTACTTC CASNRLDTNYEQYF
NA TRBJ1-1 NA TRBV7-2 TGTGCCAGCGGCTTCAACACCATCCCGAACACTGAAGCTTTCTTT CASGFNTIPNTEAFF
NA TRBJ1-3 few TRBV18 TGTGCCAGCTCACCCGGGTCCTCGCGAGCGGGAAACACCATATATTTT CASSPGSSRAGNTIYF
NA TRBJ1-1 NA TRBV18 TGTGCCAGCTCACCCCAGGAGGACACTGAAGCTTTCTTT CASSPQEDTEAFF
NA TRBJ2-7 NA TRBV7-6 TGTGCCAGCAGCTCCGGGACACCCTACGAGCAGTACTTC CASSSGTPYEQYF
NA TRBJ1-6 few TRBV7-2 TGTGCCAGCAGCTCAACCCAGGGCCCTCCCCTCCACTTT CASSSTQGPPLHF